These 21 T cell receptor beta chains originate from one sample sequenced in a study of cytomegalovirus exposure and HLA in healthy donors (dated by TCRdb to 2017 to 2019). Libraries were prepared through the immunoSEQ multiplex PCR assay. For the multiplex PCR, a mixture combining 60 forward primers for TCR Vbeta segments and 13 reverse primers for TCR Jbeta segments was used. Drawn from immuneACCESS, this table holds only the in-frame rearrangements with V and J called that TCRdb kept. Clones are partly lost; checked studies trace under half to an unresolved V gene and leave the rest unexplained. In all, the sample holds more than 150,000 clones, and about 84% of those were seen once. 3.8% of the sample goes to the ten largest clones. The sample taken for sequencing was PBMCs. The receptors stem from a man aged 45-65 years in good health and CMV-seronegative.

The V gene is TRBV2, the J gene TRBJ2-5; D not resolved. Trimming took 4 bases from V and 4 from J, leaving 4 bases between them. Germline CDR1 SNHLY, CDR2 FYNNEI. The CDR3 is 11 residues long. DNA for the CDR3: TGTGCCAGCAGTGTTCGAGAGACCCAGTACTTC. This encodes CASSVRETQYF.

CDR3 in DNA: TGCGCCAGCAAGGCGGCGGAGACCCAGTACTTC. Its translation is CASKAAETQYF. The V call is TRBV10-1, the J call TRBJ2-5; no firm D call. Trimming shortened V by 7 bases and J by 5 bases, and 8 bases separated the two germline ends. The CDR3 has 11 residues. Germline CDR1 reads WNHNN; CDR2 reads SYGVQD (reference sequence).

The V call is TRBV9, the J call TRBJ2-1, with TRBD2 identical over 7 bases. The junction had 8 bases not matched to a gene; V was cut back by 3 bases and J by 2 bases. The CDR3 length is 16 residues. Germline CDR1 SGDLS, CDR2 YYNGEE. This chain's CDR3 is CASSDSSGIPYNEQFF. For the CDR3, the DNA is TGTGCCAGCAGCGATTCTAGCGGTATCCCCTACAATGAGCAGTTCTTC.

As for this clone: Different DNA sequences within this sample yield the same CDR3. The chain employs TRBV18 and TRBJ2-7; 9 bases match TRBD1. The CDR3 is made up of 14 amino acids. With 6 bases clipped from V and 6 bases from J, the junction kept 9 bases outside the gene matches. CDR1 KGHSH and CDR2 LQKENI come from the germline V gene. The CDR3: CASSPRDRAGEQYF. The DNA for the CDR3 is TGTGCCAGCTCCCCTCGGGACAGGGCGGGCGAGCAGTACTTC. The whole variable domain, filled in from reference TRBV18 and TRBJ2-7, reads NAGVMQNPRHLVRRRGQEARLRCSPMKGHSHVYWYRQLPEEGLKFMVYLQKENIIDESGMPKERFSAEFPKEGPSILRIQQVVRGDSAAYFCASSPRDRAGEQYFGPGTRLTVT.

The rearrangement uses TRBV27 and TRBJ1-2; TRBD1 might be the D (5 bases). CDR1 and CDR2 (germline): MNHEY, SMNVEV (reference sequence). V lost 7 bases and J 8 bases, leaving 17 bases between the germline ends. The CDR3 has 13 amino acids. CDR3 nucleotide sequence: TGTGCCAGCACCCATGGTGGGGGAGGAGGCTACACCTTC. Its translation: CASTHGGGGGYTF.

The rearrangement uses TRBV7-9 and TRBJ2-3, with 7 positions matching TRBD1. CDR1 is SEHNR and CDR2 is FQNEAQ in the germline V gene (reference sequence). This CDR3 has 16 amino acids. V shed 5 bases and J 4 bases; nucleotides not matched to a gene: 12. The CDR3 protein is CASSPWDSLTADTQYF. The CDR3 DNA is TGTGCCAGCAGCCCCTGGGACAGCCTAACCGCAGATACGCAGTATTTT.

This chain connects TRBV19 to TRBJ1-2; 10 nucleotides agree with TRBD1. The CDR3 covers 14 residues. CDR1 is LNHDA and CDR2 is SQIVND in the germline V gene (reference sequence). V was pared by 8 bases and J by 2 bases, with 5 bases of the junction left unmatched. The CDR3 sequence is CASSRQGANYGYTF. In nucleotides, the CDR3 is TGTGCCAGTTCGAGACAGGGGGCAAACTATGGCTACACCTTC.

The V call is TRBV19, the J call TRBJ2-7; the match to TRBD2 covers 8 bases. Germline CDR1 reads LNHDA; CDR2 reads SQIVND (reference sequence). The CDR3 spans 15 residues. After removal of 11 bases from V and 4 bases from J, the junction contained 16 bases not matched to a gene. CDR3 protein: CASSDRGGRRYEQYF. The DNA of the CDR3 is TGTGCCTCCTCGGACCGGGGGGGCCGGAGGTACGAGCAGTACTTC.

This chain links TRBV5-1 with TRBJ1-5; 8 nucleotides align to TRBD1. Germline V gene sequence: CDR1 SGHRS, CDR2 YFSETQ. With 3 bases clipped from V and 6 bases from J, the junction kept 5 bases outside the gene matches. CDR3 length: 14 residues. The CDR3 DNA reads TGCGCCAGCAGCTCCGGACAGGGAAGTCAGCCCCAGCATTTT. Protein product: CASSSGQGSQPQHF.

The J gene is TRBJ2-7, the V gene TRBV20-1, with a tentative D call TRBD1 (5 bases). This CDR3 has 11 residues. CDR1 and CDR2 (germline): DFQATT, SNEGSKA (reference sequence). Between the trimmed V and J ends, which lost 7 bases and 3 bases, there was a span of 10 bases. CDR3 loop: CSGQSDYEQYF. CDR3 DNA: TGCAGTGGACAGTCTGACTACGAGCAGTACTTC.

V and J are TRBV7-9 and TRBJ2-6, with D tentatively TRBD2 (6 bases). The CDR3 is made up of 16 amino acids. V lost 5 bases and J 4 bases, leaving 15 bases between the germline ends. The germline CDR1 and CDR2 sequences are SEHNR and FQNEAQ (reference sequence). The CDR3 DNA reads TGTGCCAGCAGCCCTCCTGGGGGAGGAGGGGCCAACGTCCTGACTTTC. Its protein product is CASSPPGGGGANVLTF.

The chain carries TRBV19 and TRBJ1-5; possibly TRBD1 for D (6 bases). V was trimmed by 3 bases and J by 0 bases, leaving 9 bases between them. The CDR3 covers 15 residues. Germline V gives CDR1 LNHDA, CDR2 SQIVND (reference sequence). The CDR3 loop reads CASSMRGASNQPQHF. DNA for the CDR3: TGTGCCAGTAGTATGCGGGGGGCTAGCAATCAGCCCCAGCATTTT.

V is TRBV10-3 and J is TRBJ2-1; 10 bases match TRBD2. The germline CDR1 and CDR2 sequences are ENHRY and SYGVKD. The CDR3 is 14 amino acids. With V trimmed by 5 bases and J by 7 bases, 5 bases remained unmatched. The CDR3 sequence is CAISLAGGNNEQFF. The DNA for the CDR3 is TGTGCCATCAGTTTAGCGGGGGGTAATAATGAGCAGTTCTTC.

This clone was recorded once. The chain has TRBV10-2 and TRBJ2-1, with 8 positions matching TRBD2. Germline lookup yields CDR1 WSHSY and CDR2 SAAADI. With V trimmed by 5 bases and J by 7 bases, 13 bases remained unmatched. CDR3 size: 16 residues. CDR3 DNA sequence: TGCGCCAGCAGTACTGCCCCCAGCGGGGGACCGAATGAGCAGTTCTTC. Translated: CASSTAPSGGPNEQFF.

The chain links TRBV10-1 to TRBJ2-7; 9 bases are a match to TRBD2. The CDR3 runs 15 residues. Germline V gene sequence: CDR1 WNHNN, CDR2 SYGVQD (reference sequence). V lost 0 bases to trimming and J lost 4 bases; unmatched junction nucleotides: 4. CDR3 DNA: TGCGCCAGCAGTGAGTCTCCTAGCGGGGATTACGAGCAGTACTTC. Amino acids: CASSESPSGDYEQYF.

This clone has a single count. CDR3 protein: CASAVAGTSEQFF. CDR3 DNA sequence: TGTGCCAGCGCCGTCGCGGGGACCTCTGAGCAGTTCTTC. The chain couples TRBV7-2 to TRBJ2-1; perhaps TRBD2 as D (6 bases). The germline V gene has CDR1 SGHTA and CDR2 FQGNSA. CDR3 length: 13 residues. V lost 8 bases and J lost 9, with 17 bases in between.

The gene calls are TRBV4-2 and TRBJ1-2, with 7 bases identical to TRBD1. The J segment lost 6 bases and the V segment lost 0 bases, leaving 7 bases of the junction unmatched. CDR1 is LGHNA and CDR2 is YNFKEQ in the germline V gene. CDR3 length: 15 residues. The CDR3 loop reads CASSQDPRGEDGYTF. The CDR3 bases are TGTGCCAGCAGCCAAGATCCCAGGGGGGAGGATGGCTACACCTTC.

V is TRBV2 and J is TRBJ2-2; TRBD2 matches 7 bases. With V trimmed by 4 bases and J by 4 bases, 6 bases remained unmatched. The V gene's germline CDR1 is SNHLY and CDR2 FYNNEI. The CDR3 is 15 residues long. CDR3 in amino acids: CASSGRREGTGELFF. The CDR3 DNA follows: TGTGCCAGCAGTGGTAGGAGGGAGGGCACCGGGGAGCTGTTTTTT.

This clone came up once. The rearrangement uses TRBV18 and TRBJ2-3, with 8 bases aligning to TRBD2. Germline V gives CDR1 KGHSH, CDR2 LQKENI. The V and J ends lost 2 bases and 3 bases, in that order; junction bases with no gene match: 7. CDR3 length: 16 amino acids. The CDR3 DNA follows: TGTGCCAGCTCACCAAGGGAGAGCGGGGGAACAGATACGCAGTATTTT. Translated: CASSPRESGGTDTQYF.

The rearrangement uses TRBV14 and TRBJ2-6, with no clear D. The CDR3 totals 15 residues. CDR1 is SGHDN, CDR2 FVKESK, per germline. V gave up 2 bases and J gave up 0 bases, with 5 bases separating them. CDR3 region: CASSQYNSGANVLTF. In DNA form, the CDR3 reads TGTGCCAGCAGCCAATACAACTCTGGGGCCAACGTCCTGACTTTC.

The chain is built from TRBV7-8 and TRBJ1-3, with D possibly matching TRBD1 (6 bases). Germline lookup yields CDR1 SGHVS and CDR2 FQNEAQ. V dropped 1 base and J dropped 3 bases, with 13 bases sitting between them. CDR3 size: 16 residues. In nucleotides, the CDR3 is TGTGCCAGCAGCTTAGTAATGACAGGCCTTGGAAACACCATATATTTT. Translation gives CASSLVMTGLGNTIYF. Full variable domain (missing parts from reference TRBV7-8 and TRBJ1-3): GAGVSQSPRYKVAKRGQDVALRCDPISGHVSLFWYQQALGQGPEFLTYFQNEAQLDKSGLPSDRFFAERPEGSVSTLKIQRTQQEDSAVYLCASSLVMTGLGNTIYFGEGSWLTVV.